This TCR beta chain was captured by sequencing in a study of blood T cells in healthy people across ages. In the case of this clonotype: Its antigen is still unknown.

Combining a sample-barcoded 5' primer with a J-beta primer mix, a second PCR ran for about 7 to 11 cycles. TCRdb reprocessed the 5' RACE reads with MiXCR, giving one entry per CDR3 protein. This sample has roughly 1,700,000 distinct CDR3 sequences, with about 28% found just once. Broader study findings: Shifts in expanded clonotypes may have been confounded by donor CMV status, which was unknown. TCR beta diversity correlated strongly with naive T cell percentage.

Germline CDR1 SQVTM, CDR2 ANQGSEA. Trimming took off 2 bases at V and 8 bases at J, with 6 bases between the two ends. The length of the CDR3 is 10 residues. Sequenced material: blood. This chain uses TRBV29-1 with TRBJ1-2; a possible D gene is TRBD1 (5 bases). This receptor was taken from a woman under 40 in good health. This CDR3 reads CSVEPGGYTF. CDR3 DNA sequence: TGCAGCGTTGAACCAGGGGGCTACACCTTC.